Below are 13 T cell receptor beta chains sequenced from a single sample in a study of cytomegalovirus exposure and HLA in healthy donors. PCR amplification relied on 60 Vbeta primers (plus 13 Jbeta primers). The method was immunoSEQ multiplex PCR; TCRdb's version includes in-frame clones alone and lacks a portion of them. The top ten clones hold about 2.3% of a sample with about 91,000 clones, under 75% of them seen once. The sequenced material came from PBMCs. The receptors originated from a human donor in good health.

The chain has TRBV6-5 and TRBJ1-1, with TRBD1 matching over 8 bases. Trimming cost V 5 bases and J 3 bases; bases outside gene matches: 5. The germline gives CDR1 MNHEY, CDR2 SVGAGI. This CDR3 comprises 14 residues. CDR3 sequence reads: CASSRQGRHTEAFF. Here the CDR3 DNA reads TGTGCCAGCAGTCGACAGGGGCGCCACACTGAAGCTTTCTTT.

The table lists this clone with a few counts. The CDR3 region has the DNA TGTGCCAGCGGGCTAGCGGGGGGCCTGAACACCGGGGAGCTGTTTTTT. Amino acids: CASGLAGGLNTGELFF. The chain combines TRBV9 with TRBJ2-2; 11 nucleotides match TRBD2. CDR3 length: 16 residues. Per germline, CDR1 SGDLS and CDR2 YYNGEE. The V gene end was trimmed by 7 bases and the J gene end by 1 base; junction bases not matched to a gene: 6.

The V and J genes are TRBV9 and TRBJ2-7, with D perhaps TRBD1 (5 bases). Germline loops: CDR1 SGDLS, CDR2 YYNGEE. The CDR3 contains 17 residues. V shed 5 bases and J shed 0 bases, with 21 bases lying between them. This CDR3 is CASSNNQGPPSSYEQYF. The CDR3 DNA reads TGTGCCAGCAGTAATAACCAGGGTCCCCCGAGCTCCTACGAGCAGTACTTC.

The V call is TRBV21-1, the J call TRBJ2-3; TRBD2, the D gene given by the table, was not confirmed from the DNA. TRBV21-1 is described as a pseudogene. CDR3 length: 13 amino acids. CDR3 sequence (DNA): TGTGCCAGCAGCAGCCTAGGACTGCCTGGGCAGTATTTT. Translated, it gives CASSSLGLPGQYF.

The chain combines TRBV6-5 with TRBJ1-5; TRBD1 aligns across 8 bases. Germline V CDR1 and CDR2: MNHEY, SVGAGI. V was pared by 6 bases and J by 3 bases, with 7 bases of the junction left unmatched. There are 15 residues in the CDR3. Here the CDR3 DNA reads TGTGCCAGCAGCCTCGACAGGGGTGCCAATCAGCCCCAGCATTTT. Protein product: CASSLDRGANQPQHF.

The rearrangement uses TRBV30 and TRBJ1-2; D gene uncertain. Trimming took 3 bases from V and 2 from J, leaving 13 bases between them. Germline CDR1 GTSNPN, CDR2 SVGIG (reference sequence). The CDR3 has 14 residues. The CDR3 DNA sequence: TGTGCCTGGAGGTACCCAGGAGGAAACTATGGCTACACCTTC. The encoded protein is CAWRYPGGNYGYTF.

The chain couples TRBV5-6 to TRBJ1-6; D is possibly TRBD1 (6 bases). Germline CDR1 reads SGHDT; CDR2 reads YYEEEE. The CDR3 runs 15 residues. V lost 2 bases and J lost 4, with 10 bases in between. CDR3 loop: CASSFRGQYNSPLHF. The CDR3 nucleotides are TGTGCCAGCAGCTTCCGCGGACAGTATAATTCACCCCTCCACTTT. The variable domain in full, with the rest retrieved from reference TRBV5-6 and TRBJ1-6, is DAGVTQSPTHLIKTRGQQVTLRCSPKSGHDTVSWYQQALGQGPQFIFQYYEEEERQRGNFPDRFSGHQFPNYSSELNVNALLLGDSALYLCASSFRGQYNSPLHFGNGTRLTVT.

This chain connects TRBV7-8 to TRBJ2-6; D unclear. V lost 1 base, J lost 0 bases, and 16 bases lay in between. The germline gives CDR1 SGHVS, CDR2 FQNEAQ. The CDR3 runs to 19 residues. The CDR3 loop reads CASSLVISVDYSGANVLTF. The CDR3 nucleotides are TGTGCCAGCAGCTTAGTGATTTCGGTAGATTACTCTGGGGCCAACGTCCTGACTTTC.

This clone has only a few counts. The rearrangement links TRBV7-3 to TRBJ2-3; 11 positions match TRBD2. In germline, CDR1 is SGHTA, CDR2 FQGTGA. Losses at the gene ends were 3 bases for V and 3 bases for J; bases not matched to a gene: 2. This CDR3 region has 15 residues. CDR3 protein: CASSFSGGGTDTQYF. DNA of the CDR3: TGTGCCAGCAGCTTTAGCGGGGGGGGTACAGATACGCAGTATTTT.

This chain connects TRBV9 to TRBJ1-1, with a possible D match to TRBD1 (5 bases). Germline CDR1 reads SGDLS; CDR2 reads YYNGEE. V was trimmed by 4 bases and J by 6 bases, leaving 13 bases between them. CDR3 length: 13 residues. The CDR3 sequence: CASSSGMVAEAFF. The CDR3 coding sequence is TGTGCCAGCAGCTCAGGGATGGTCGCTGAAGCTTTCTTT.

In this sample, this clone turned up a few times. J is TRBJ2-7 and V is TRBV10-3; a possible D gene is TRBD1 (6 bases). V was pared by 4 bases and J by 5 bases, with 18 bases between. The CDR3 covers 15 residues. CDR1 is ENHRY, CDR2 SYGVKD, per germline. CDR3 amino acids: CAISGLLRDKDEQYF. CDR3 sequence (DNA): TGTGCCATCAGTGGCCTTCTCCGGGACAAGGACGAGCAGTACTTC.

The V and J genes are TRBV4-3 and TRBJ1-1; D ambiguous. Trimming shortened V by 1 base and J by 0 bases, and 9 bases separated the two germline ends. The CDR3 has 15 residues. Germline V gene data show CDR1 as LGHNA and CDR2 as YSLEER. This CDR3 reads CASSQVTALNTEAFF. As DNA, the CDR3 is TGCGCCAGCAGCCAAGTTACAGCACTGAACACTGAAGCTTTCTTT.

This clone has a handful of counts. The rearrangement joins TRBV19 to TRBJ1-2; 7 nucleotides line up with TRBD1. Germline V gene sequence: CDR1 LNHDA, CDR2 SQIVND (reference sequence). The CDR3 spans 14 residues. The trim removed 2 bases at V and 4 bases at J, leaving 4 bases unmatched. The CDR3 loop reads CASSIRDSLYGYTF. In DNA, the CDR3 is TGTGCCAGTAGTATACGGGACAGCCTCTATGGCTACACCTTC.